This T cell receptor beta chain was recovered during a study of graft-versus-host responses after intestinal transplantation. Study details: Isolated intestinal, liver-intestinal, or multivisceral transplants were what recipients had.

The junction had 8 bases not matched to a gene; V was cut back by 6 bases and J by 5 bases. CDR1 is ENHRY and CDR2 is SYGVKD in the germline V gene. CDR3 length equals 17 residues. Here immunoSEQ multiplex PCR was the method, and the copy in TCRdb shows in-frame clones only, minus some. The sample includes tens of thousands of clones, around 93% seen only once; the top ten take around 0.19%. Concerning this clone itself: Antigen: not known.

Study-wide findings and caveats: In patients with graft-donor T cell macrochimerism, allograft graft-versus-host to host-versus-graft clonal ratios were high. GvH clones detected in recipient marrow included some appearing first in ileum or blood. Peak GvH clone levels in circulation were associated with early post-transplant HvG declines.

The chain uses TRBV10-3 and TRBJ2-3; TRBD2 agrees at 16 bases. This specimen was unstimulated CD4+ T cells sorted from spleen or lymph node cells, taken before transplant. The receptor comes from a human donor who was the organ donor for an intestinal transplant. In DNA form, the CDR3 reads TGTGCCATCAGGGATTTGGGACTAGCGGGGGGGCAAGATACGCAGTATTTT. Translation: CAIRDLGLAGGQDTQYF.